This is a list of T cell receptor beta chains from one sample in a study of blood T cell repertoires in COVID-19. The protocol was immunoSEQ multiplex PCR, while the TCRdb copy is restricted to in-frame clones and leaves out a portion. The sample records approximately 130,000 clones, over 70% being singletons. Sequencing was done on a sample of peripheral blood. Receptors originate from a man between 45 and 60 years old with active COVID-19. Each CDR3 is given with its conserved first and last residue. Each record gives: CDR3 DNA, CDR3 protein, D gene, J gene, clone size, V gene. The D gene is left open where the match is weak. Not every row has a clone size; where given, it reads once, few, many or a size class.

CDR3nt: TGCGCCAGCAGCCAAGGACTAGCGGGGGCCGGAAACACCGGGGAGCTGTTTTTT
CDR3aa: CASSQGLAGAGNTGELFF
d_gene: TRBD2
j_gene: TRBJ2-2
abundance: -
v_gene: TRBV10-1

CDR3nt: TGTGCCCTACCATATATGAGGTTTGGTAATCAGCCCCAGCATTTT
CDR3aa: CALPYMRFGNQPQHF
d_gene: -
j_gene: TRBJ1-5
abundance: -
v_gene: TRBV19

CDR3nt: TGTGCCAGCAGCCTTTCGCGGATCGACTATGGCTACACCTTC
CDR3aa: CASSLSRIDYGYTF
d_gene: -
j_gene: TRBJ1-2
abundance: -
v_gene: TRBV11-1

CDR3nt: TGTGCCAGCAGCCAGGTGACAGGGGGAATCTACGAGCAGTACTTC
CDR3aa: CASSQVTGGIYEQYF
d_gene: TRBD1
j_gene: TRBJ2-7
abundance: -
v_gene: TRBV14

CDR3nt: TGTGCCAGCAGCCAGGGGGGAGATCAGCCCCAGCATTTT
CDR3aa: CASSQGGDQPQHF
d_gene: -
j_gene: TRBJ1-5
abundance: once
v_gene: TRBV3-1/TRBV3-2

CDR3nt: TGTGCCAGCAGCTTTCAACTGACTAGCGGGGGAGCCGGGGAGCTGTTTTTT
CDR3aa: CASSFQLTSGGAGELFF
d_gene: TRBD2
j_gene: TRBJ2-2
abundance: once
v_gene: TRBV7-2

CDR3nt: TGCGCCAGCAGTCAATCTTACAACGGGGAACGTGGTCAAGGGACCCAGTACTTC
CDR3aa: CASSQSYNGERGQGTQYF
d_gene: -
j_gene: TRBJ2-5
abundance: -
v_gene: TRBV23-1

CDR3nt: TGTGCCAGCACCAGAACCGACAGGGAATTCAATCAGCCCCAGCATTTT
CDR3aa: CASTRTDREFNQPQHF
d_gene: TRBD1
j_gene: TRBJ1-5
abundance: -
v_gene: TRBV5-6

CDR3nt: TGTGCCAGCACTATGTTGGGGACAGGGAATAACATTCAGTACTTC
CDR3aa: CASTMLGTGNNIQYF
d_gene: TRBD1
j_gene: TRBJ2-4
abundance: -
v_gene: TRBV27

CDR3nt: TGTGCCAGCAGTTACGAGACCGTGAGGAGGGGCTACGAGCAGTACTTC
CDR3aa: CASSYETVRRGYEQYF
d_gene: -
j_gene: TRBJ2-7
abundance: once
v_gene: TRBV6-2/TRBV6-3

CDR3nt: TGTGCCAGCAGCACAGGGACAGGCTTACCCCAAGAGACCCAGTACTTC
CDR3aa: CASSTGTGLPQETQYF
d_gene: TRBD1
j_gene: TRBJ2-5
abundance: -
v_gene: TRBV11-1

CDR3nt: TGTGCCAGCAGCTTGGTTCCGGGGGGAAATCAGCCCCAGCATTTT
CDR3aa: CASSLVPGGNQPQHF
d_gene: -
j_gene: TRBJ1-5
abundance: once
v_gene: TRBV5-8

CDR3nt: TGTGCCAGCAGTTTAGAGGCAGGGAATGGCTACACCTTC
CDR3aa: CASSLEAGNGYTF
d_gene: -
j_gene: TRBJ1-2
abundance: -
v_gene: TRBV2

CDR3nt: TGTGCCAGCAGCTTAGAGGTGGGAGGCCACCAAGAGACCCAGTACTTC
CDR3aa: CASSLEVGGHQETQYF
d_gene: -
j_gene: TRBJ2-5
abundance: -
v_gene: TRBV11-2

CDR3nt: TGTGCCTGGACTAATCTAGCGGGGGCCTCCTACGAGCAGTACTTC
CDR3aa: CAWTNLAGASYEQYF
d_gene: TRBD2
j_gene: TRBJ2-7
abundance: -
v_gene: TRBV30

CDR3nt: TGTGCCAGCAGCTTTCCCTTGACAGGAGACTATGGCTACACCTTC
CDR3aa: CASSFPLTGDYGYTF
d_gene: -
j_gene: TRBJ1-2
abundance: -
v_gene: TRBV13

CDR3nt: TGTGCCAGCTCACCGTACAGGGACCAGCCCCAGCATTTT
CDR3aa: CASSPYRDQPQHF
d_gene: -
j_gene: TRBJ1-5
abundance: once
v_gene: TRBV18

CDR3nt: TGTGCCAGCAGCTTGGTGCTAGCGGGTTCAAACATTCAGTACTTC
CDR3aa: CASSLVLAGSNIQYF
d_gene: TRBD2
j_gene: TRBJ2-4
abundance: -
v_gene: TRBV5-5

CDR3nt: TGTGCCAGCAGCTTAAGCGTCGGGGGGGAAAGGAAGGAGCAGTACTTC
CDR3aa: CASSLSVGGERKEQYF
d_gene: TRBD2
j_gene: TRBJ2-7
abundance: -
v_gene: TRBV7-9

CDR3nt: TGTGCCAGCAGTTCAGGGAACACTGAAGCTTTCTTT
CDR3aa: CASSSGNTEAFF
d_gene: -
j_gene: TRBJ1-1
abundance: -
v_gene: TRBV12-3/TRBV12-4

CDR3nt: TGTGCCAGCACCCAGGACCGAGGGGAGCAGTACTTC
CDR3aa: CASTQDRGEQYF
d_gene: -
j_gene: TRBJ2-7
abundance: -
v_gene: TRBV12-3/TRBV12-4

CDR3nt: TGCGCCAGCAGCTTGTCAGGGACAGAAACAGATACGCAGTATTTT
CDR3aa: CASSLSGTETDTQYF
d_gene: TRBD1
j_gene: TRBJ2-3
abundance: once
v_gene: TRBV5-1

CDR3nt: TGTGCCAGCAGCTTCTGGACTAGCGGGAACAATGAGCAGTTCTTC
CDR3aa: CASSFWTSGNNEQFF
d_gene: TRBD2
j_gene: TRBJ2-1
abundance: once
v_gene: TRBV7-9

CDR3nt: TGTGCCATCAGTACCTCGAGACAGGGGCAAGAGACCCAGTACTTC
CDR3aa: CAISTSRQGQETQYF
d_gene: TRBD1
j_gene: TRBJ2-5
abundance: -
v_gene: TRBV10-3

CDR3nt: TGTGCCAGCAGCCCCGGGGCGGGGGGGCTCTACGAGCAGTACTTC
CDR3aa: CASSPGAGGLYEQYF
d_gene: TRBD2
j_gene: TRBJ2-7
abundance: -
v_gene: TRBV5-4

CDR3nt: TGTGCCAGCAGACCTCATCTATGGCGGGGAGGCTACGAGCAGTACTTC
CDR3aa: CASRPHLWRGGYEQYF
d_gene: -
j_gene: TRBJ2-7
abundance: few
v_gene: TRBV2

CDR3nt: TGTGCCAGCAGCCAAGGGATTAAAAGGGGGCGGGGCCGGGAGACCCAGTACTTC
CDR3aa: CASSQGIKRGRGRETQYF
d_gene: -
j_gene: TRBJ2-5
abundance: -
v_gene: TRBV4-2

CDR3nt: TGCGCCAGCAGCCAAGACCTCCCTCTGTTGGGGACAGCCAAAGAGACCCAGTACTTC
CDR3aa: CASSQDLPLLGTAKETQYF
d_gene: TRBD1
j_gene: TRBJ2-5
abundance: -
v_gene: TRBV4-1

CDR3nt: TGCGCCAGCAGCTCCTATGACAGGGGAGAGACCCAGTACTTC
CDR3aa: CASSSYDRGETQYF
d_gene: TRBD1
j_gene: TRBJ2-5
abundance: -
v_gene: TRBV5-1

CDR3nt: TGTGCCAGCAGCCCGGACATCGGACAGACCCAGTACTTC
CDR3aa: CASSPDIGQTQYF
d_gene: -
j_gene: TRBJ2-5
abundance: once
v_gene: TRBV11-2

CDR3nt: TGTGCCAGCAGGCTTAGGGGGGGCCAGCCCCAGCATTTT
CDR3aa: CASRLRGGQPQHF
d_gene: -
j_gene: TRBJ1-5
abundance: -
v_gene: TRBV6-5

CDR3nt: TGCGCCAGCAGCTCGGCGGGAGAGACCCAGTACTTC
CDR3aa: CASSSAGETQYF
d_gene: -
j_gene: TRBJ2-5
abundance: -
v_gene: TRBV5-1

CDR3nt: TGTGCCAGTAACCTAAGGGGGAGAAAGGGCTACACCTTC
CDR3aa: CASNLRGRKGYTF
d_gene: -
j_gene: TRBJ1-2
abundance: -
v_gene: TRBV19

CDR3nt: TGCGCCAGCAGCGGCCGGGACAGTTACAATGAGCAGTTCTTC
CDR3aa: CASSGRDSYNEQFF
d_gene: TRBD1
j_gene: TRBJ2-1
abundance: -
v_gene: TRBV4-1

CDR3nt: TGTGCCAGCAACATGGTTCTAGGGGGGGGCGCGGATACGCAGTATTTT
CDR3aa: CASNMVLGGGADTQYF
d_gene: -
j_gene: TRBJ2-3
abundance: -
v_gene: TRBV5-5

CDR3nt: TGTGCCAGCAGCTTGGGGTCGGTCGATGTCGAGCAGTACTTC
CDR3aa: CASSLGSVDVEQYF
d_gene: -
j_gene: TRBJ2-7
abundance: few
v_gene: TRBV5-4

CDR3nt: TGTGCCAGCAGCTTAGGGGGGAGGGAGACCCAGTACTTC
CDR3aa: CASSLGGRETQYF
d_gene: -
j_gene: TRBJ2-5
abundance: -
v_gene: TRBV7-2

CDR3nt: TGTGCCAGCAGTTTGACCGGCCACAGGTTTGGGGCCTACGAGCAGTACTTC
CDR3aa: CASSLTGHRFGAYEQYF
d_gene: -
j_gene: TRBJ2-7
abundance: once
v_gene: TRBV28

CDR3nt: TGCAGCGTTGAAGATAACAACTCTGGGGCCAACGTCCTGACTTTC
CDR3aa: CSVEDNNSGANVLTF
d_gene: -
j_gene: TRBJ2-6
abundance: -
v_gene: TRBV29-1

CDR3nt: TGCAGCGTTGAGGGGACAGGGAAGGACACTGAAGCTTTCTTT
CDR3aa: CSVEGTGKDTEAFF
d_gene: TRBD1
j_gene: TRBJ1-1
abundance: -
v_gene: TRBV29-1

CDR3nt: TGTGCCAGCAGTGAGGGGGGGTCTTCAGCCGAGCAGTACTTC
CDR3aa: CASSEGGSSAEQYF
d_gene: TRBD2
j_gene: TRBJ2-7
abundance: -
v_gene: TRBV25-1

CDR3nt: TGTGCCAGCAGCCCCCTCGGGACAGGGGTTCAGCCCCAGCATTTT
CDR3aa: CASSPLGTGVQPQHF
d_gene: TRBD1
j_gene: TRBJ1-5
abundance: -
v_gene: TRBV7-9

CDR3nt: TGCGCCAGCAGCTGGAGGACAGGGGCCAGGGAAACTGAAGCTTTCTTT
CDR3aa: CASSWRTGARETEAFF
d_gene: TRBD1
j_gene: TRBJ1-1
abundance: -
v_gene: TRBV5-1

CDR3nt: TGTGCCAGCAGCCAAAACCAGGGGGTTGGAATCGGGGAGCTGTTTTTT
CDR3aa: CASSQNQGVGIGELFF
d_gene: TRBD1
j_gene: TRBJ2-2
abundance: -
v_gene: TRBV4-2

CDR3nt: TGTGCCAGCAGCCTTCGGGAAAAAAGCACAGATACGCAGTATTTT
CDR3aa: CASSLREKSTDTQYF
d_gene: -
j_gene: TRBJ2-3
abundance: -
v_gene: TRBV3-1/TRBV3-2